The present entry profiles one T cell receptor beta chain with its context. The target antigen is unknown. Germline V CDR1 and CDR2: SEHNR, FQNEAQ (reference sequence). V dropped 3 bases and J dropped 6 bases, with 8 bases sitting between them. CDR3 length: 12 amino acids. The entry originates in a study of CD8 T cells in ankylosing spondylitis. Whole-study findings and limits: Ankylosing spondylitis blood seemed to carry a telltale TCR beta motif made of under 10 highly homologous variants.

One entry per CDR3 protein, called by TCRdb with MiXCR from the 5' RACE reads. The sample records about 210,000 distinct CDR3 sequences, 7% to 10% being singletons. Sequences were obtained from blood, either unsorted or a sorted T cell fraction (not recorded which). V is TRBV7-9 and J is TRBJ1-2; D remains ambiguous. The source of this sequence is a female donor with ankylosing spondylitis or in good health (not recorded which). CDR3 nucleotides: TGTGCCAGCAGCTTTTCTCTTGATGGCTACACCTTC. This gives the protein CASSFSLDGYTF.